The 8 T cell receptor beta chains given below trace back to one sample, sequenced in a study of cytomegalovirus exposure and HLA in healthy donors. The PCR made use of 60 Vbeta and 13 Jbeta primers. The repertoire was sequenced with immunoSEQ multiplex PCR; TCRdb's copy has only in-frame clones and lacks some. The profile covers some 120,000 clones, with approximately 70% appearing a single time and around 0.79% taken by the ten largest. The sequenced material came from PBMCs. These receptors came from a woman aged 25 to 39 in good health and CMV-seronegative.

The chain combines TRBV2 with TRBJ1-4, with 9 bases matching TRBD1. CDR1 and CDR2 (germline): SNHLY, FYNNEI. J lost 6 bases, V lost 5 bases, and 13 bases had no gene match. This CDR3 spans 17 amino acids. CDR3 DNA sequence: TGTGCCAGCAGTTCCCCGGGACAGGGTTCGCGGGATGAAAAACTGTTTTTT. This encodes CASSSPGQGSRDEKLFF. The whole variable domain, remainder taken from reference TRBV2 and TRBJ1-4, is EPEVTQTPSHQVTQMGQEVILRCVPISNHLYFYWYRQILGQKVEFLVSFYNNEISEKSEIFDDQFSVERPDGSNFTLKIRSTKLEDSAMYFCASSSPGQGSRDEKLFFGSGTQLSVL.

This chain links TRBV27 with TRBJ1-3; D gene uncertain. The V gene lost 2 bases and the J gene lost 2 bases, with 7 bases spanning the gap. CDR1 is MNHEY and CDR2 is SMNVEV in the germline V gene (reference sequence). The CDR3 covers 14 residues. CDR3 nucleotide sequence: TGTGCCAGCAGTTTAGGAGGGACTGGAAACACCATATATTTT. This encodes CASSLGGTGNTIYF.

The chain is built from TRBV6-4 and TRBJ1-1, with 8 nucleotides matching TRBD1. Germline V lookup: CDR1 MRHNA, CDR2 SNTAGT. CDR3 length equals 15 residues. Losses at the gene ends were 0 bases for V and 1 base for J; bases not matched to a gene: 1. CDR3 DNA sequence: TGTGCCAGCAGTGACTCAACAGGGGGGAACACTGAAGCTTTCTTT. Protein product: CASSDSTGGNTEAFF.

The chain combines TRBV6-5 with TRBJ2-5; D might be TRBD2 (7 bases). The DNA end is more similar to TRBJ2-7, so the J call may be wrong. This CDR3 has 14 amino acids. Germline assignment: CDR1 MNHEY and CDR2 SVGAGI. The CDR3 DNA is TGTGCCAGCACCCAAGGGGGGGTAGCCTACGAGCAGTACTTC. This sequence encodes CASTQGGVAYEQYF.

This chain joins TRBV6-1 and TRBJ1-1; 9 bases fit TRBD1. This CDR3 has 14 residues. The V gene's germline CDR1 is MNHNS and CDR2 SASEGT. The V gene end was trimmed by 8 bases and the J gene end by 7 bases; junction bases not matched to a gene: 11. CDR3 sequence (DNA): TGTGCCAGCGATAAAGACAGGGGGAGAAGTGAAGCTTTCTTT. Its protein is CASDKDRGRSEAFF.

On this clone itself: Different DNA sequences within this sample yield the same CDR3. CDR3 DNA sequence: TGTGCCAGCAGCCAAGATTTTCTTTTGGGAGCGGGGGGTCCAAGCACAGATACGCAGTATTTT. Its translation is CASSQDFLLGAGGPSTDTQYF. The gene calls are TRBV4-2 and TRBJ2-3, with 9 nucleotides matching TRBD2. The germline V gene has CDR1 LGHNA and CDR2 YNFKEQ. The length of the CDR3 is 21 residues. With 0 bases clipped from V and 0 bases from J, the junction kept 16 bases outside the gene matches.

CDR3 residues: CASSYSQGAYGYTF. CDR3 DNA sequence: TGTGCCAGCAGTTACTCGCAGGGGGCCTATGGCTACACCTTC. V is TRBV6-5 and J is TRBJ1-2, with 8 bases aligning to TRBD1. CDR1 is MNHEY, CDR2 SVGAGI, per germline. The CDR3 is 14 amino acids. J lost 4 bases, V lost 0 bases, and 1 base had no gene match.

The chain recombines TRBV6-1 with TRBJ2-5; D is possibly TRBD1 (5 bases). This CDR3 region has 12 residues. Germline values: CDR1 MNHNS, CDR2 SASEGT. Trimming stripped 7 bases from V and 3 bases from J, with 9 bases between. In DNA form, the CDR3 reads TGTGCCAGCACGGGCAGGGAAGAGACCCAGTACTTC. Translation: CASTGREETQYF.